This T cell receptor (beta chain) was observed in a study of response to subunit inactivated influenza vaccine. In this sample, this clonotype turned up many times. Its target is unknown. The CDR3 runs to 16 residues. The germline CDR1 and CDR2 sequences are DFQATT and SNEGSKA (reference sequence). Trimming took off 2 bases at V and 3 bases at J, with 18 bases between the two ends. TCRdb itself ran the RT-PCR reads through MiXCR, one entry per CDR3 protein. This sample has more than 700,000 distinct CDR3 sequences; 21% occur once, and the top ten carry roughly a tenth. Broader study findings: There was a suggestion from the authors that each seasonal influenza vaccination recruits few new T cells.

The chain has TRBV20-1 and TRBJ2-3, with D tentatively TRBD1 (6 bases). The source material was PBMCs from blood, sampled 5 to 6 days after vaccination. This TCR derives from a man aged 50 to 60 who received an inactivated influenza vaccine. CDR3 bases: TGCAGTGCTAGAACCCCTTCCAGGGGCGCGACAGATACGCAGTATTTT. The encoded protein is CSARTPSRGATDTQYF.